This T cell receptor (beta chain) was captured in a study of shared clonotypes between healthy human individuals. Turning to the study itself: Each donor had three CD4 naive, three CD4 memory, two CD8 naive and one CD8 memory plate. Study-wide points: Expectations were that clonotype sharing among donors would be affected by sequencing depth.

Naive CD8 cells were CD45RO-negative, positively selected for CCR7, excluding terminally differentiated effector memory CD45RA+ cells. HIV-negative, healthy adults without recent acute infections or vaccinations were the donors. Of note for this clone: As yet, its antigen is unknown.

Source study methods: Junction-only immunoSEQ sequences carried no quality scores, so filtering differed. This table comes from immunoSEQ multiplex PCR, and its TCRdb copy is limited to in-frame clones, with some not included. V and J calls and clone size are given by that table; D and trimming were obtained from the DNA. The sample consists of 1.5 million to 2.5 million clones, about 95% of them appearing once. This CDR3 is built from 13 residues. Germline V gives CDR1 MGHDK, CDR2 SYGVNS. The V gene lost 3 bases and the J gene lost 5 bases, with 10 bases spanning the gap. This clonotype was sampled from a young man in good health. The sample comprised naive CD8+ T cells sorted from blood. This sequence joins TRBV25-1 and TRBJ1-1, with D unclear. The CDR3 loop is CASSDRGDTEAFF. In DNA, the CDR3 is TGTGCCAGCAGTGATCGTGGGGATACTGAAGCTTTCTTT.